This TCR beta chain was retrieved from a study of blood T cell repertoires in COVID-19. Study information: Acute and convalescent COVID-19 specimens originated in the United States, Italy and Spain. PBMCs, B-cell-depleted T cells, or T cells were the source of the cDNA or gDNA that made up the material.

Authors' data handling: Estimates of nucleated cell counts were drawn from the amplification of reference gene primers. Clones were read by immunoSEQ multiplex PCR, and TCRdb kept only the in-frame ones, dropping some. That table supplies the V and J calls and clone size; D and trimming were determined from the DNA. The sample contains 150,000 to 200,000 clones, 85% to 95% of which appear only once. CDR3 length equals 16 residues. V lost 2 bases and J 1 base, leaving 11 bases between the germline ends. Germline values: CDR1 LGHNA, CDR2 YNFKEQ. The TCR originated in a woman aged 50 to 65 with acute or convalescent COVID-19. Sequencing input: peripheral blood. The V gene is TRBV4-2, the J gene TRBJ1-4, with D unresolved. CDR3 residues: CASSQRSGKTNEKLFF. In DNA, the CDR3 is TGTGCCAGCAGCCAAAGGTCGGGGAAAACTAATGAAAAACTGTTTTTT.